This TCR beta chain derives from a study of blood T cell repertoires in COVID-19. Across the whole study: Spain, Italy and the United States supplied samples that represented acute and convalescent COVID-19. The cDNA or gDNA used as material had been derived from T cells, B-cell-depleted T cells, or PBMCs.

Original processing notes: Cell counts per sample came from amplifying reference gene primers. The data were produced by immunoSEQ multiplex PCR, yet TCRdb's version contains in-frame clones alone and is incomplete. Clone size and V and J calls were adopted from that table, with D and trimming inferred from the DNA. The table has under 200,000 clones, about 90% seen once. V was pared by 4 bases and J by 4 bases, with 16 bases between. Germline lookup yields CDR1 MRHNA and CDR2 SNTAGT. This CDR3 spans 15 amino acids. The sequence derives from a woman in her 70s with acute or convalescent COVID-19. The sequenced material came from peripheral blood. V and J are TRBV6-4 and TRBJ1-2; the D gene is possibly TRBD1 (5 bases). The CDR3 DNA sequence: TGTGCCAGCAGTGCGGGTCCCGGGGGTTTCTATGGCTACACCTTC. As protein: CASSAGPGGFYGYTF.